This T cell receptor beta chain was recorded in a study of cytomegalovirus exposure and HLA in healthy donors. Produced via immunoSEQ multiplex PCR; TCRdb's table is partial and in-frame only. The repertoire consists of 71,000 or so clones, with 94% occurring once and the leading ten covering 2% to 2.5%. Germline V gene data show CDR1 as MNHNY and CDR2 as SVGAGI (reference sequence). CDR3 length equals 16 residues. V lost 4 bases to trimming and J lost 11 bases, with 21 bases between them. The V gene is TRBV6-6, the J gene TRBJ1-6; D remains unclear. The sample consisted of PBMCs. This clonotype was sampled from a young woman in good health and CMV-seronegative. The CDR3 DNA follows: TGTGCCAGCAGTTTTGGGATGACGGCAGGCGGGACACCCCTCCACTTT. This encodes CASSFGMTAGGTPLHF.